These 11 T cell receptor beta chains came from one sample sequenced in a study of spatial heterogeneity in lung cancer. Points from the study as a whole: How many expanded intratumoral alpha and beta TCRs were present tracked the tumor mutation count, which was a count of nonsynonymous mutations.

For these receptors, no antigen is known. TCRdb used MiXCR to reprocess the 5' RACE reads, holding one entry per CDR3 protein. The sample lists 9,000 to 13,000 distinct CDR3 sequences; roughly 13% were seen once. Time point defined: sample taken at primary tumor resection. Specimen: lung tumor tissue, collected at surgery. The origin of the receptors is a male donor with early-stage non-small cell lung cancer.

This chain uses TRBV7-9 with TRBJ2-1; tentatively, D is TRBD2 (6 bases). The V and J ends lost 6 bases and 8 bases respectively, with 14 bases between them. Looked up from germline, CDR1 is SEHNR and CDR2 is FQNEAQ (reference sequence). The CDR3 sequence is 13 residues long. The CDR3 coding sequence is TGTGCCAGCAGGCGGGGAGAGATCCATGAGCAGTTCTTC. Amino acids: CASRRGEIHEQFF.

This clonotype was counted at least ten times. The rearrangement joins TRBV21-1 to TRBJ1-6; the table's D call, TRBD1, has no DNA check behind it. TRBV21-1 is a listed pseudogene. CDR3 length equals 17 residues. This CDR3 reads CASSKRWNRARNSPLHF. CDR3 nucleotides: TGTGCCAGCAGCAAACGTTGGAACAGGGCGCGTAATTCACCCCTCCACTTT.

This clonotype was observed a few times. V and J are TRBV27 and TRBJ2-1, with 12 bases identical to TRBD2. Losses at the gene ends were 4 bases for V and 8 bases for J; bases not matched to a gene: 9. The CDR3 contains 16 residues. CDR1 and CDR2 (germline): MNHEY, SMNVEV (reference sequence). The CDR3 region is CASSSLTSGGGDEQFF. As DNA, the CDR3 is TGTGCCAGCAGTTCCCTGACTAGCGGGGGTGGGGATGAGCAGTTCTTC.

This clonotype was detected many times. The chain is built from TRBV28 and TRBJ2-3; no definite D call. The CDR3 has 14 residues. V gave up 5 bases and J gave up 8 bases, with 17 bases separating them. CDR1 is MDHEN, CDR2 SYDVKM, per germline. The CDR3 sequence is CASSNPPLLSTQYF. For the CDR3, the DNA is TGTGCCAGCAGTAACCCACCGCTCCTTTCTACGCAGTATTTT.

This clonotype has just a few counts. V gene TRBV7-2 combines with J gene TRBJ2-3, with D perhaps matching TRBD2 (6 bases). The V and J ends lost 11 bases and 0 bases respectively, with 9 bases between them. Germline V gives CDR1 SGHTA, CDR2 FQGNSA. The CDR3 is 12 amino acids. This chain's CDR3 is CASGESTDTQYF. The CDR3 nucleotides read TGTGCCTCGGGGGAGAGCACAGATACGCAGTATTTT.

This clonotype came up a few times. This CDR3 is CASSPPGGAYSGNTIYF. CDR3 nucleotides: TGTGCCAGCAGTCCCCCCGGGGGTGCTTACTCTGGAAACACCATATATTTT. The chain combines TRBV28 with TRBJ1-3, with D possibly being TRBD1 (5 bases). The CDR3 is 17 amino acids. V lost 5 bases to trimming and J lost 0 bases, with 17 bases between them. CDR1 MDHEN and CDR2 SYDVKM come from the germline V gene.

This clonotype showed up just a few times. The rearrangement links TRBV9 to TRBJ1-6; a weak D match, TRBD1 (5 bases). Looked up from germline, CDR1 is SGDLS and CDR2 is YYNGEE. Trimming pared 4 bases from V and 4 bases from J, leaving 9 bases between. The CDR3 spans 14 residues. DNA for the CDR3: TGTGCCAGCAGCCCTCAGGGATATAATTCACCCCTCCACTTT. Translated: CASSPQGYNSPLHF.

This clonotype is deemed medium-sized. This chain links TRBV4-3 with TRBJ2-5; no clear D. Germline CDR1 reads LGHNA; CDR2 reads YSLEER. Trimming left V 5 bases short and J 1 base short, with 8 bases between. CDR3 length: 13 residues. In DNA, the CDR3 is TGCGCCAGCAGCTCACATCCCCAAGAGACCCAGTACTTC. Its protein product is CASSSHPQETQYF.

The CDR3 loop reads CASSLWTVAVNEQYF. The CDR3 DNA follows: TGCGCCAGCAGCTTATGGACCGTAGCTGTCAACGAGCAGTACTTC. The J gene is TRBJ2-7, the V gene TRBV5-1; no firm D call. V gave up 2 bases and J gave up 5 bases, with 17 bases separating them. Germline V lookup: CDR1 SGHRS, CDR2 YFSETQ. CDR3 length: 15 residues.

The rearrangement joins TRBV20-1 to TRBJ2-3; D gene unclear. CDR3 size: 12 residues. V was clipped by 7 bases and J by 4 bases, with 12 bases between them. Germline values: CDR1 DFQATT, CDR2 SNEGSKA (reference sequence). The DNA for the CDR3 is TGCAGTGTCGGCAGGCCCCCAGATACGCAGTATTTT. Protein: CSVGRPPDTQYF.

The CDR3 loop is CASSRSMNTEAFF. In DNA form, the CDR3 reads TGTGCCAGCAGCCGGTCTATGAACACTGAAGCTTTCTTT. The gene calls are TRBV14 and TRBJ1-1; D is ambiguous. CDR1 is SGHDN and CDR2 is FVKESK in the germline V gene. Between the trimmed V and J ends, which lost 4 bases and 0 bases, there was a span of 6 bases. CDR3 size: 13 residues.